Listed below are T cell receptor beta chains from one sample, sequenced in a study of T-cell memory formation after mild COVID-19. TCRdb itself ran the 5' RACE reads through MiXCR, one entry per CDR3 protein. The sample carries about 130,000 distinct CDR3 sequences, 15% to 20% recorded once. The sample consisted of PBMCs or a T cell subset sorted from them (not recorded which). The origin of the receptors is a young man who had mild COVID-19 (a few samples of this study predate the infection). Cell type and time point are not known. Both conserved end residues are part of each CDR3.

v_call cdr3_aa
TRBV10-3 CAISVGWAEDTQYF
TRBV10-1 CASSTSGRGNQETQYF
TRBV10-3 CAISQGTGGGEQYF
TRBV2 CASSGYNEQFF
TRBV20-1 CSARAYNEQFF
TRBV7-2 CASRRSGRSNTGELFF
TRBV7-2 CASSLARGVNEQFF
TRBV9 CASSVAASGGEVDTQYF
TRBV5-1 CASRLEGETQYF
TRBV4-2 CASSQDVAGPLTDTQYF
TRBV6-5 CASTRQGRETQYF
TRBV9 CASSVDGTSYGYTF
TRBV7-2 CASSPGLSTDTQYF
TRBV10-3 CAISHLAGSSYNEQFF
TRBV23-1 CASSQPTVDTQYF
TRBV5-6 CASSRGRGSYSPLHF
TRBV5-5 CASSLAPGGDTQYF
TRBV18 CASSRGDGPYEQYF
TRBV7-2 CASSGNTEAFF
TRBV7-2 CASSLQGQGYGYTF
TRBV7-2 CASSLVGGNTNQPQHF
TRBV7-2 CASSSLLDGLITGELFF
TRBV10-3 CAISEATSSYNEQFF
TRBV10-3 CAISELGHSGSYNEQFF
TRBV28 CASSLVGYNEQFF
TRBV4-3 CASSQHLERNTIYF
TRBV6-6 CASRPGQGASYEQYF